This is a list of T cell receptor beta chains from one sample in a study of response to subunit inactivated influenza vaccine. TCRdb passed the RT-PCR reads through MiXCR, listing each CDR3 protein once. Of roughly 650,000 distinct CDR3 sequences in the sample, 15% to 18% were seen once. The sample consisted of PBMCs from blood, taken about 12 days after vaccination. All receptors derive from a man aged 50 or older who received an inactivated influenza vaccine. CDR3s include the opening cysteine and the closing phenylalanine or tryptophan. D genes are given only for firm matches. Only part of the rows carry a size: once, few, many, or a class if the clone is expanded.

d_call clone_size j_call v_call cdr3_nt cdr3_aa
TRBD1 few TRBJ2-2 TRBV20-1 TGCAGTGCTAGTGACAGGGGGCTGCCCGGGGAGCTGTTTTTT CSASDRGLPGELFF
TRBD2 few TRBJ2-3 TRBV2 TGTGCCAGCAGCGCTCCGATGGGACTAGCTGGCACAGATACGCAGTATTTT CASSAPMGLAGTDTQYF
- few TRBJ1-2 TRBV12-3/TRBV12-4 TGTGCCAGCAGTTCCCGACTCATCCTAGCTAACTATGGCTACACCTTC CASSSRLILANYGYTF
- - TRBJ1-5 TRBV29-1 TGCAGCGTAGATAGGGCAGCCGATTGTTGGCCCCAGCATTTT CSVDRAADCWPQHF
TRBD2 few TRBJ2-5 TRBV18 TGTGCCAGCTCATCAAGGACTAGCGGGAGTGGGGAGACCCAGTACTTC CASSSRTSGSGETQYF
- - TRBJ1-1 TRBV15 TGTGCCACCAGCAGAGACTTGGAGGGTGAAGCTTTCTTT CATSRDLEGEAFF
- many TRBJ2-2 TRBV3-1 TGTGCCAGCAGCCAAGTGCCGGGAGTGGGCACCGGGGAGCTGTTTTTT CASSQVPGVGTGELFF
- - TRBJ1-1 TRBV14 TGTGCCAGCAGGGACAAGGGCACTGAAGCTTTCTTT CASRDKGTEAFF
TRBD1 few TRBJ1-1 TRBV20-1 TGCAGTGCTTGGGACAGGGGGCAGGACACTGAAGCTTTCTTT CSAWDRGQDTEAFF
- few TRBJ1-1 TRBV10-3 TGTGCCATCAGTGGCGCGATGAACACTGAAGCTTTCTTT CAISGAMNTEAFF
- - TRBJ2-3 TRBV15 TGTGCCACCAGCGGTGTGGGGACTGACACAGATACGCAGTATTTT CATSGVGTDTDTQYF
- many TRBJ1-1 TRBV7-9 TGTGCCAGCAGCTTAGGTAGGACTGAAGCTTTCTTT CASSLGRTEAFF
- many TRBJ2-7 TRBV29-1 TGCAGCGTTGACGGGCAGTACTTC CSVDGQYF
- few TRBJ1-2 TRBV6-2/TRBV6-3 TGTGCCAGCAGTTACTCGCCCCTTAACTATGGCTACACCTTC CASSYSPLNYGYTF
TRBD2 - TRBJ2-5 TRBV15 TGTGCCACCAGCAGAGGCGGTAGCGGGAGAAAAGAGACCCAGTACTTC CATSRGGSGRKETQYF
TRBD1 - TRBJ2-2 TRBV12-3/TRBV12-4 TGTGCCAGTGCCCCCGGGACAGCTAACACCGGGGAGCTGTTTTTT CASAPGTANTGELFF
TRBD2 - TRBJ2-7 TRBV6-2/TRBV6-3 TGTGCCAGCAGTACGGCCTCCCGGATAGCGGGGCTTTACTACGAGCAGTACTTC CASSTASRIAGLYYEQYF
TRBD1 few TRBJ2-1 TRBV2 TGTGCCAGCCTTGGAACGACCAGGGGGCCGTTCTTC CASLGTTRGPFF
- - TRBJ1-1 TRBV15 TGTGCCACCAGCAGAGATCAGGGAAGGGGTGAAGCTTTCTTT CATSRDQGRGEAFF
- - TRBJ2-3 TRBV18 TGTGCCAGCTCACCATTAGCGAACACAGATACGCAGTATTTT CASSPLANTDTQYF
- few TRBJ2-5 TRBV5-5 TGTGCCAGCAGCTTGCAGGCCCTGGAGACCCAGTACTTC CASSLQALETQYF
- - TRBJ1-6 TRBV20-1 TGCAGTGCTAGAGCCGGGCCTAGCTCCTATAATTCACCCCTCCACTTT CSARAGPSSYNSPLHF
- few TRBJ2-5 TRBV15 TGTGCCACCAAGACTCAGGCCCAAGAGACCCAGTACTTC CATKTQAQETQYF
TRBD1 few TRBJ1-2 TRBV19 TGTGCCAGTAACCGCGGGACAGCCTACTATGGCTACACCTTC CASNRGTAYYGYTF
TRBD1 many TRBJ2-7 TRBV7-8 TGTGCCAGCAGCTTATTATCCGGGACAGGGACCTTCCAGTCCTACGAGCAGTACTTC CASSLLSGTGTFQSYEQYF
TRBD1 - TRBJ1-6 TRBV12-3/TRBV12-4 TGTGCCAGCAGTCCCAGGGGGTATTTTAATTCACCCCTCCACTTT CASSPRGYFNSPLHF
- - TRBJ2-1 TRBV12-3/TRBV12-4 TGTGCCAGCAGCCAGACAGGTCAATATAAGGAGTTCTTC CASSQTGQYKEFF
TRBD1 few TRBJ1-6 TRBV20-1 TGCAGTGCTAGAGATGGGACAGAATATAATTCACCCCTCCACTTT CSARDGTEYNSPLHF
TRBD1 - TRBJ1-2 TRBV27 TGTGCCAGCAGTACGCAGGGGGCATGGGGCTACACCTTC CASSTQGAWGYTF
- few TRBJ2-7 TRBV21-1 TGTGCCAGCAGCAAAATGTCACGCGACAGGGAATACGAGCAGTACTTC CASSKMSRDREYEQYF
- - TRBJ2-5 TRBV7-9 TGTGCCAGGAGCCCCGGGCATCAAGAGACCCAGTACTTC CARSPGHQETQYF
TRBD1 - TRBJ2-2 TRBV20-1 TGCAGTGCCCTACAGGGGTCTACCACCGGGGAGCTGTTTTTT CSALQGSTTGELFF
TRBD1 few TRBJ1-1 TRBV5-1 TGCGCCAGCAGCTTGGGAGGGGGCGCCCACACTGAAGCTTTCTTT CASSLGGGAHTEAFF
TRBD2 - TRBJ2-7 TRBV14 TGTGCCAGCAGCCAGACTAGCGGAGGGCTCGACGAGCAGTACTTC CASSQTSGGLDEQYF
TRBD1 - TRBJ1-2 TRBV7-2 TGTGCCAGCAGCTCTTCGACAGGGAACTATGGCTACACCTTC CASSSSTGNYGYTF